This T cell receptor (beta chain) was sequenced in a study of early T cells in non-severe SARS-CoV-2 infection (dated by TCRdb to 2020 to 2023). At the level of the whole study: Because TCR sequencing relied on bulk RNA taken from unsorted whole blood, pairing of alpha and beta chains was not possible. Study-wide conclusions, independent of this receptor: Matching against VDJdb was skewed toward anti-spike CD8 responses, likely underestimated virus-specific expansions, and missed private and CD4 specificities.

A case-control design nested within a healthcare worker cohort in London, UK, was used, with weekly nasopharyngeal swab PCR tests and blood sampling performed. Healthcare workers were enrolled in the week of the UK lockdown, from 23 to 31 March 2020, and were followed every week for up to roughly 15 weeks. Libraries were built with 5' RACE. The instrument was a NextSeq 500. Unique molecular identifiers were attached to individual cDNA molecules in the TCR library protocol so that sequencing error and PCR bias could be corrected. TCR alpha and beta chains were both sequenced, and the abundances of alpha and beta sequences in each sample were closely correlated with each other. In the source study's methods: Decombinator V4 was used to annotate the V gene, J gene and CDR3 of the TCR sequences. Expanded TCRs were defined as changing significantly between any two time points under a Poisson model with p below 0.0001. TCR abundances were normalised to the total number of TCRs sequenced per sample and expressed as counts per million. MAIT TCRs were defined by TRAV1-2 paired with TRAJ12, TRAJ20 or TRAJ33, and iNKT TCRs by TRAV10 paired with TRAJ18. VDJdb, accessed 1 November 2021, was searched for CMV, EBV and SARS-CoV-2 annotated TCRs, with TCRs annotated for multiple antigens excluded. The public reads were reprocessed in TCRdb via fastp at Q25 and MiXCR, keeping in-frame beta chains. CDR3 protein duplicates are merged, each entry listing the most common genes and DNA. What appears here as the V and J calls and clone size reflects TCRdb's work, not the paper's. The sample table lists about 58,000 distinct CDR3 sequences, under 10% of them with a count of one. Together, the top ten hold more than 3% of the sample.

This clonotype was recorded many times. No cognate antigen has been identified for it. No base qualities exist here, and no much larger clone lies one base off it. Trimming at the junction amounts to 1 base on V and 9 bases on J, and the germline ends lie 17 bases apart. The CDR3 has 15 amino acids, counting the end cysteine and phenylalanine. Only the CDR3 DNA stays, 45 bases, in frame from base 1. CDR1 SSHAT and CDR2 FNYEAQ were looked up in the germline V gene (reference sequence). The rearranged segments are TRBV7-7 and TRBJ2-3; the D gene is perhaps TRBD1 or TRBD2, each of them matching over 6 bases. The sequence came from an adult who was a healthcare worker with PCR-confirmed SARS-CoV-2 infection or an uninfected control (not recorded which). Source material: whole blood. The DNA sequence follows: TGTGCCAGCAGCTTAGACGTGGGGGGCCTACCGACGCAGTATTTT. Its amino acids are CASSLDVGGLPTQYF.